One sample yielded the 27 T cell receptor beta chains listed below, sequenced in a study of T cell responses to AZD1222 COVID-19 vaccine. Profiling relied on immunoSEQ multiplex PCR, and the TCRdb table lists in-frame clones only, not all of them. The data show roughly 90,000 clones, about 86% seen once. Sequenced here: peripheral blood, sampled on day 0 of AZD1222 vaccination. The receptor set was obtained from an adult in good health.

The chain links TRBV30 to TRBJ1-6; the D is unclear. V was pared by 3 bases and J by 0 bases, with 15 bases between. The CDR3 has 17 residues. Germline V gives CDR1 GTSNPN, CDR2 SVGIG (reference sequence). DNA of the CDR3: TGTGCCTGGAGGGGGAGGGCGAGGAGCTCCTATAATTCACCCCTCCACTTT. Its translation is CAWRGRARSSYNSPLHF.

In its sample, this clone was seen once. The CDR3 region has the DNA TGTGCCAGCAGCAACGACAGGGCCCTCCTTTACACTGAAGCTTTCTTT. Translated: CASSNDRALLYTEAFF. The V call is TRBV5-4, the J call TRBJ1-1, with TRBD1 matching over 7 bases. J lost 3 bases, V lost 4 bases, and 12 bases had no gene match. This CDR3 comprises 16 residues. Per the germline V gene, CDR1 is SGHNT and CDR2 is YYREEE (reference sequence).

The chain links TRBV5-1 to TRBJ2-3, with D maybe TRBD2 (6 bases). CDR3 size: 15 residues. V gave up 0 bases and J gave up 2 bases, with 10 bases separating them. Germline lookup yields CDR1 SGHRS and CDR2 YFSETQ. The CDR3 sequence: CASSLAGGVTDTQYF. CDR3 in DNA: TGCGCCAGCAGCTTGGCGGGCGGGGTCACAGATACGCAGTATTTT.

The chain carries TRBV30 and TRBJ2-5, with D possibly matching TRBD1 (6 bases). The CDR3 is 14 amino acids. The V end lost 1 base, the J end lost 3 bases, and 12 bases lay between the germline ends. Germline V gene lookup returns CDR1 GTSNPN and CDR2 SVGIG (reference sequence). CDR3 amino acids: CAWSAQGIEETQYF. As DNA, the CDR3 is TGTGCCTGGAGTGCTCAGGGGATAGAAGAGACCCAGTACTTC.

In this sample, this clone turned up once. The V gene is TRBV11-2, the J gene TRBJ2-2; TRBD2 matches 8 bases. Germline loops: CDR1 SGHAT, CDR2 FQNNGV. Germline trimming cut 5 bases from V and 0 bases from J; bases unmatched to any gene: 8. The CDR3 covers 17 residues. This CDR3 is CASSPLKTSANTGELFF. The CDR3 DNA reads TGTGCCAGCAGCCCGCTCAAGACTAGCGCGAACACCGGGGAGCTGTTTTTT.

The chain is built from TRBV3-1 (or the pseudogene TRBV3-2) and TRBJ1-1, with D hard to call. CDR3 size: 15 residues. Trimming stripped 1 base from V and 4 bases from J, with 13 bases between. The germline V gene has CDR1 LGHDT and CDR2 YNNKEL (reference sequence). CDR3 in amino acids: CASSQGLGIGTEAFF. The CDR3 bases are TGTGCCAGCAGCCAAGGGTTGGGAATAGGCACTGAAGCTTTCTTT.

This chain connects TRBV29-1 to TRBJ2-3; D possibly corresponds to TRBD1 (5 bases). The CDR3 runs to 12 residues. Germline V lookup: CDR1 SQVTM, CDR2 ANQGSEA. Trimming shortened V by 7 bases and J by 3 bases, and 11 bases separated the two germline ends. Here the CDR3 reads CSEKTGTDTQYF. The CDR3 region has the DNA TGCAGCGAGAAAACAGGTACAGATACGCAGTATTTT.

The J gene is TRBJ2-3, the V gene TRBV6-1, with D maybe TRBD1 (6 bases). Per germline, CDR1 MNHNS and CDR2 SASEGT. The germline V and J ends were trimmed by 4 bases and 4 bases, with 21 bases remaining between them. The CDR3 contains 17 residues. CDR3 protein: CASSAPLGQPRADTQYF. The CDR3 coding sequence is TGTGCCAGCAGTGCACCATTAGGACAGCCTAGAGCAGATACGCAGTATTTT.

The chain joins TRBV5-1 to TRBJ2-2; 11 positions agree with TRBD1. Losses at the gene ends were 0 bases for V and 6 bases for J; bases not matched to a gene: 1. The CDR3 spans 15 residues. Per the germline V gene, CDR1 is SGHRS and CDR2 is YFSETQ. The CDR3 spells CASSLAGQGAGELFF. CDR3 nucleotides: TGCGCCAGCAGCTTGGCGGGACAGGGGGCCGGGGAGCTGTTTTTT.

Here the CDR3 reads CASSLAGAQGYEQYF. For the CDR3, the DNA is TGTGCCAGCAGCTTGGCAGGTGCGCAGGGTTACGAGCAGTACTTC. The chain couples TRBV5-4 to TRBJ2-7; D perhaps matches TRBD1 (5 bases). From germline, CDR1 is SGHNT and CDR2 YYREEE (reference sequence). V was trimmed by 0 bases and J by 4 bases, leaving 14 bases between them. This CDR3 region has 15 residues.

This chain connects TRBV20-1 to TRBJ2-3; D is undetermined. CDR1 and CDR2 (germline): DFQATT, SNEGSKA (reference sequence). This CDR3 contains 11 residues. The V and J ends lost 5 bases and 6 bases respectively, with 9 bases between them. In DNA form, the CDR3 reads TGCAGTGCTGGAAGGTTGGATACGCAGTATTTT. This encodes CSAGRLDTQYF.

The count of this clone is one. The chain carries TRBV5-1 and TRBJ1-6, with D possibly TRBD1 on 5 matching bases. Germline CDR1 SGHRS, CDR2 YFSETQ. CDR3 length: 15 residues. The germline V and J ends were trimmed by 4 bases and 7 bases, with 15 bases remaining between them. In DNA form, the CDR3 reads TGCGCCAGCAGCCGAGCCGACAGCCCGAATTCACCCCTCCACTTT. Protein sequence: CASSRADSPNSPLHF.

Here the CDR3 reads CASSLEGARELFF. CDR3 nucleotide sequence: TGTGCCAGCAGCTTAGAGGGGGCCCGGGAGCTGTTTTTT. This rearrangement joins TRBV11-3 to TRBJ2-2, with D possibly TRBD1 on 6 matching bases. The CDR3 has 13 residues. The germline V gene encodes CDR1 SGHNT and CDR2 YENEEA. V was clipped by 0 bases and J by 9 bases, with 8 bases between them. The variable domain in full, with the rest retrieved from reference TRBV11-3 and TRBJ2-2, is EAGVVQSPRYKIIEKKQPVAFWCNPISGHNTLYWYLQNLGQGPELLIRYENEEAVDDSQLPKDRFSAERLKGVDSTLKIQPAELGDSAVYLCASSLEGARELFFGEGSRLTVL.

The chain combines TRBV7-2 with TRBJ2-2; no clear D. Trimming stripped 4 bases from V and 4 bases from J, with 7 bases between. Germline-derived CDR1 and CDR2 are SGHTA and FQGNSA. This CDR3 is 13 amino acids long. The chain's CDR3 is CASSSPRTGELFF. The CDR3 nucleotides read TGTGCCAGCAGCTCCCCGCGCACCGGGGAGCTGTTTTTT.

The chain's CDR3 is CASSPGQGQNEKLFF. CDR3 sequence (DNA): TGCGCCAGCAGCCCGGGACAGGGTCAGAATGAAAAACTGTTTTTT. This chain links TRBV4-3 with TRBJ1-4, with 9 bases aligning to TRBD1. CDR1 is LGHNA, CDR2 YSLEER, per germline. The ends lost 4 bases at V and 5 bases at J; junction bases unmatched: 5. The CDR3 sequence is 15 residues long.

CDR3 sequence: CAWSHPGAHEQYF. In nucleotides, the CDR3 is TGTGCCTGGAGTCATCCGGGGGCCCACGAGCAGTACTTC. The chain employs TRBV30 and TRBJ2-7, with D perhaps being TRBD1 or TRBD2 (6 bases each). V lost 2 bases and J lost 5, with 13 bases in between. There are 13 residues in the CDR3. The germline V gene has CDR1 GTSNPN and CDR2 SVGIG (reference sequence).

This chain joins TRBV19 and TRBJ2-2; 15 bases match TRBD2. The CDR3 length is 18 residues. V lost 5 bases to trimming and J lost 3 bases; unmatched junction nucleotides: 7. From germline, CDR1 is LNHDA and CDR2 SQIVND (reference sequence). The CDR3 loop reads CASSAGLAGGEDTGELFF. The CDR3 DNA is TGTGCCAGTAGTGCGGGACTAGCGGGGGGTGAGGACACCGGGGAGCTGTTTTTT.

V and J are TRBV11-2 and TRBJ1-2; possible D gene TRBD1, 5 bases. The CDR3 is made up of 13 amino acids. Germline CDR1 is SGHAT and CDR2 is FQNNGV. Trimming removed 5 bases from V and 7 bases from J, with 14 bases in between. CDR3 protein: CASSPPGDRGYTF. In DNA, the CDR3 is TGTGCCAGCAGCCCCCCGGGGGATCGTGGCTACACCTTC.

The chain carries TRBV19 and TRBJ1-1, with no clear D. The V gene's germline CDR1 is LNHDA and CDR2 SQIVND (reference sequence). The V gene lost 3 bases and the J gene lost 5 bases, with 7 bases spanning the gap. The CDR3 runs to 12 residues. DNA for the CDR3: TGTGCCAGTAGTATCAGGAGAACTGAAGCTTTCTTT. Translation gives CASSIRRTEAFF.

This clone turned up a few times. The rearrangement links TRBV6-5 to TRBJ2-7; 8 positions agree with TRBD1. CDR3 length equals 14 residues. CDR1 MNHEY and CDR2 SVGAGI come from the germline V gene. The trim removed 11 bases at V and 9 bases at J, leaving 18 bases unmatched. Here the CDR3 DNA reads TGTGCCTGTCGGGACCCCCAGGGGGCCAAAAGGCAGTACTTC. Residues: CACRDPQGAKRQYF.

The rearrangement links TRBV12-3 or TRBV12-4 to TRBJ2-5; TRBD1 matches at 7 bases. V shed 7 bases and J 1 base; nucleotides not matched to a gene: 3. This CDR3 has 13 amino acids. The DNA for the CDR3 is TGTGCCAGCACCCGACAGGGCCAAGAGACCCAGTACTTC. It is translated as CASTRQGQETQYF.

The chain has TRBV5-1 and TRBJ1-3, with 7 nucleotides matching TRBD1. The germline gives CDR1 SGHRS, CDR2 YFSETQ. The CDR3 totals 15 residues. With V trimmed by 4 bases and J by 4 bases, 8 bases remained unmatched. CDR3 coding DNA: TGCGCCAGCAGCCCAGGGGACAGCTCAGGAAACACCATATATTTT. This codes for CASSPGDSSGNTIYF.

V usage is TRBV29-1 and J usage is TRBJ1-6; D ambiguous. The V and J ends lost 8 bases and 0 bases respectively, with 17 bases between them. The germline CDR1 and CDR2 sequences are SQVTM and ANQGSEA. This CDR3 is 16 amino acids long. The CDR3 DNA reads as TGCAGCCCTTCCATTCAGGACCCCTCCTATAATTCACCCCTCCACTTT. The encoded protein is CSPSIQDPSYNSPLHF.

The chain is built from TRBV5-1 and TRBJ1-5, with 9 bases fitting TRBD1. Germline V gene sequence: CDR1 SGHRS, CDR2 YFSETQ. V gave up 3 bases and J gave up 4 bases; unmatched junction bases: 2. The CDR3 extends over 14 amino acids. Here the CDR3 DNA reads TGCGCCAGCAGCTCTGGGACAGGGAATCAGCCCCAGCATTTT. It encodes CASSSGTGNQPQHF.

The rearrangement links TRBV7-2 to TRBJ2-3, with D possibly TRBD2 on 5 matching bases. Germline CDR1 is SGHTA and CDR2 is FQGNSA. The CDR3 extends over 14 amino acids. V lost 7 bases, J lost 2 bases, and 13 bases lay in between. Here the CDR3 reads CASNPGSTTDTQYF. The DNA of the CDR3 is TGTGCCAGCAACCCGGGGTCTACCACAGATACGCAGTATTTT.

The rearrangement uses TRBV9 and TRBJ2-7, with 10 bases identical to TRBD2. Per germline, CDR1 SGDLS and CDR2 YYNGEE. The V and J ends lost 3 bases and 0 bases, in that order; junction bases with no gene match: 6. This CDR3 comprises 16 residues. In nucleotides, the CDR3 is TGTGCCAGCAGCGATCGGACTAGCGGACACTCCTACGAGCAGTACTTC. Protein: CASSDRTSGHSYEQYF. Together with reference TRBV9 and TRBJ2-7, the CDR3 gives the full variable domain: DSGVTQTPKHLITATGQRVTLRCSPRSGDLSVYWYQQSLDQGLQFLIQYYNGEERAKGNILERFSAQQFPDLHSELNLSSLELGDSALYFCASSDRTSGHSYEQYFGPGTRLTVT.

The chain joins TRBV27 to TRBJ2-7, with 8 bases that match TRBD2. Unmatched junction bases numbered 7, after V lost 4 bases and J lost 2 bases. The germline V gene has CDR1 MNHEY and CDR2 SMNVEV (reference sequence). The CDR3 totals 15 residues. The CDR3 protein is CASSWVRGAPYEQYF. As DNA, the CDR3 is TGTGCCAGCAGTTGGGTGCGGGGGGCACCCTACGAGCAGTACTTC.